This T cell receptor beta chain was found in a study of T cells in Graves' hyperthyroidism and ophthalmopathy. Study-wide context: Blood from the periphery was taken at initial diagnosis, before any treatment.

This clonotype was observed at least ten times. Its antigen is not known. General observations from the study: A 13 V-J model separated ophthalmopathy from stable hyperthyroidism. Blood also held most thyroid clonotypes expanded beyond 0.001.

Patients aged 18 to 65 had newly diagnosed hyperthyroidism that had lasted under 2 months. Amplified regions were TCR beta CDR3 sequences from RNA transcripts. Primed by the HTBI set, a first-round RT-PCR was run on the TCR CDR3. TCRdb reprocessed the multiplex PCR reads with MiXCR, giving one entry per CDR3 protein. The sample has hundreds of thousands of distinct CDR3 sequences, 14% seen once. This sequence was found in a woman aged 18-29 years with Graves' hyperthyroidism. Specimen: blood.

The CDR3 region is CACLRTGSDTEAFF. CDR3 nucleotides: TGTGCCTGCCTCCGGACGGGTTCGGACACTGAAGCTTTCTTT. This chain uses TRBV30 with TRBJ1-1; D remains unclear. Germline CDR1 GTSNPN, CDR2 SVGIG (reference sequence). The CDR3 length is 14 residues. V gave up 6 bases and J gave up 3 bases, with 17 bases separating them.